Presented here are 30 T cell receptor beta chains from one specimen sequenced in a study of cytomegalovirus exposure and HLA in healthy donors. PCR primers comprised 60 Vbeta and 13 Jbeta primers. The data were produced by immunoSEQ multiplex PCR, yet TCRdb's version contains in-frame clones alone and is incomplete. The sample lists over 200,000 clones; 77% were seen once. The sequencing input was PBMCs. The receptors come from a woman in her fifties or sixties in good health and CMV-seropositive.

In its sample, this clone was seen a few times. Other nucleotide sequences from this sample produce the same CDR3. DNA of the CDR3: TGCGCCAGCAGCTTGGCATCAGGTAACAATGAGCAGTTCTTC. Protein sequence: CASSLASGNNEQFF. This chain joins TRBV5-1 and TRBJ2-1; no definite D call. V lost 0 bases and J 5 bases, leaving 9 bases between the germline ends. Germline loops: CDR1 SGHRS, CDR2 YFSETQ. CDR3 length: 14 amino acids.

The rearrangement uses TRBV12-5 and TRBJ2-1; the D is unclear. Germline CDR1 and CDR2: LGHNT and FRNRAP. The CDR3 spans 14 residues. Trimming took off 6 bases at V and 3 bases at J, with 12 bases between the two ends. The CDR3: CASGSPSVYNEQFF. DNA of the CDR3: TGTGCTAGTGGAAGCCCCTCCGTCTACAATGAGCAGTTCTTC.

The chain links TRBV18 to TRBJ1-1; D call uncertain. Trimming cost V 3 bases and J 7 bases, with 12 bases left between them. The CDR3 is 13 amino acids. The germline CDR1 and CDR2 sequences are KGHSH and LQKENI. CDR3 region: CASSPWRFNEAFF. CDR3 in DNA: TGTGCCAGCTCACCTTGGAGGTTTAATGAAGCTTTCTTT.

The rearrangement uses TRBV7-2 and TRBJ1-6; possibly TRBD1 for D (6 bases). The germline V gene has CDR1 SGHTA and CDR2 FQGNSA. The CDR3 contains 15 residues. With 1 base removed from V and 9 bases from J, the gap between germline ends came to 13 bases. In DNA form, the CDR3 reads TGTGCCAGCAGCTTAGAGAGGGGGAGGGGTTCACCCCTCCACTTT. It codes for CASSLERGRGSPLHF.

The chain employs TRBV28 and TRBJ1-2, with D maybe TRBD1 (6 bases). Germline V CDR1 and CDR2: MDHEN, SYDVKM. V was trimmed by 10 bases and J by 7 bases, leaving 13 bases between them. This CDR3 spans 11 amino acids. This chain's CDR3 is CATRAGVGYTF. For the CDR3, the DNA is TGTGCCACGAGGGCAGGGGTTGGCTACACCTTC.

The J gene is TRBJ1-1, the V gene TRBV5-6; no definite D call. Deletions cut 0 bases from V and 7 bases from J, with 10 bases between. CDR1 and CDR2 (germline): SGHDT, YYEEEE. This CDR3 is 13 amino acids long. The CDR3 nucleotides are TGTGCCAGCAGCTTGGGTTTGAGTAGTGAAGCTTTCTTT. Its translation: CASSLGLSSEAFF.

V and J are TRBV28 and TRBJ2-2, with D perhaps matching TRBD1 (5 bases). The CDR3 totals 16 residues. Looked up from germline, CDR1 is MDHEN and CDR2 is SYDVKM. With 1 base removed from V and 3 bases from J, the gap between germline ends came to 12 bases. The CDR3 reads CASSLSGQAYTGELFF. The CDR3 DNA reads TGTGCCAGCAGTTTATCAGGGCAGGCCTACACCGGGGAGCTGTTTTTT. Together with reference TRBV28 and TRBJ2-2, the CDR3 gives the full variable domain: DVKVTQSSRYLVKRTGEKVFLECVQDMDHENMFWYRQDPGLGLRLIYFSYDVKMKEKGDIPEGYSVSREKKERFSLILESASTNQTSMYLCASSLSGQAYTGELFFGEGSRLTVL.

The chain combines TRBV6-1 with TRBJ1-3; 7 bases line up with TRBD1. The CDR3 totals 14 residues. Trimming cost V 5 bases and J 3 bases; bases outside gene matches: 4. From germline, CDR1 is MNHNS and CDR2 SASEGT. CDR3 nucleotides: TGTGCCAGCAGTACAGGGGAGGTTGGAAACACCATATATTTT. The encoded protein is CASSTGEVGNTIYF.

V usage is TRBV9 and J usage is TRBJ2-7, with no clear D. The CDR3 totals 15 residues. Per the germline V gene, CDR1 is SGDLS and CDR2 is YYNGEE. V shed 4 bases and J shed 0 bases, with 14 bases lying between them. The CDR3 here is CASSSASGVSYEQYF. As DNA, the CDR3 is TGTGCCAGCAGCTCCGCGAGTGGAGTCTCCTACGAGCAGTACTTC.

This chain uses TRBV11-2 with TRBJ2-1; D not resolved. V lost 0 bases, J lost 8 bases, and 11 bases lay in between. This CDR3 has 14 residues. Germline V gives CDR1 SGHAT, CDR2 FQNNGV. The CDR3, as DNA: TGTGCCAGCAGCTTAGAGTGGGCCCGAGATGAGCAGTTCTTC. Translating gives CASSLEWARDEQFF.

The chain employs TRBV28 and TRBJ1-4, with a possible D match to TRBD1 (5 bases). Germline loops: CDR1 MDHEN, CDR2 SYDVKM. This CDR3 region has 15 residues. V shed 4 bases and J shed 8 bases, with 17 bases lying between them. The CDR3: CASSSRGSLKEKLFF. In DNA, the CDR3 is TGTGCCAGCAGTTCCCGGGGGTCCCTAAAGGAAAAACTGTTTTTT.

This rearrangement joins TRBV19 to TRBJ1-3; D is possibly TRBD1 (6 bases). Trimming removed 7 bases from V and 0 bases from J, with 13 bases in between. Germline V lookup: CDR1 LNHDA, CDR2 SQIVND (reference sequence). CDR3 length: 15 amino acids. CDR3 amino acids: CASKGDGLSGNTIYF. DNA of the CDR3: TGTGCCAGTAAGGGGGACGGACTCTCTGGAAACACCATATATTTT.

This clone has a single count. This sequence joins TRBV6-5 and TRBJ2-7, with 7 bases that match TRBD1. V gave up 6 bases and J gave up 3 bases; unmatched junction bases: 11. The CDR3 contains 15 residues. Germline-derived CDR1 and CDR2 are MNHEY and SVGAGI. The CDR3 bases are TGTGCCAGCAGCCGAGGGACAGTTAGTGTCTACGAGCAGTACTTC. This encodes CASSRGTVSVYEQYF.

The chain has TRBV6-1 and TRBJ1-1; TRBD1 matches at 9 bases. V gave up 3 bases and J gave up 10 bases; unmatched junction bases: 9. Germline CDR1 reads MNHNS; CDR2 reads SASEGT. The CDR3 extends over 14 amino acids. This CDR3 reads CASSESDRGSRAFF. CDR3 DNA: TGTGCCAGCAGTGAGTCTGACAGGGGGTCTAGAGCTTTCTTT.

The rearrangement joins TRBV5-5 to TRBJ1-5; a weak D match, TRBD1 (6 bases). V lost 4 bases, J lost 4 bases, and 24 bases lay in between. Germline values: CDR1 SGHKS, CDR2 YYEKEE (reference sequence). This CDR3 comprises 18 residues. The chain's CDR3 is CASSRHRWGGGMNQPQHF. The CDR3, as DNA: TGTGCCAGCAGCCGACATAGGTGGGGAGGGGGAATGAATCAGCCCCAGCATTTT. Full variable domain (remainder filled in from reference TRBV5-5 and TRBJ1-5): DAGVTQSPTHLIKTRGQQVTLRCSPISGHKSVSWYQQVLGQGPQFIFQYYEKEERGRGNFPDRFSARQFPNYSSELNVNALLLGDSALYLCASSRHRWGGGMNQPQHFGDGTRLSIL.

The CDR3 sequence is CASSRGLAGGQETQYF. CDR3 nucleotides: TGTGCCAGTAGTAGGGGACTAGCGGGAGGACAAGAGACCCAGTACTTC. This chain joins TRBV19 and TRBJ2-5, with 15 bases fitting TRBD2. The V gene's germline CDR1 is LNHDA and CDR2 SQIVND (reference sequence). The CDR3 length is 16 residues. The junction had 2 bases not matched to a gene; V was cut back by 4 bases and J by 2 bases.

This clone was detected a few times. V and J are TRBV5-1 and TRBJ2-5; 7 bases are a match to TRBD2. This CDR3 is built from 17 residues. The germline gives CDR1 SGHRS, CDR2 YFSETQ. V shed 0 bases, J shed 0 bases, and the junction held 8 bases outside the gene matches. The CDR3 loop is CASSLAFGGGYQETQYF. The CDR3 region has the DNA TGCGCCAGCAGCTTGGCCTTTGGCGGGGGTTACCAAGAGACCCAGTACTTC.

On this clone: One end of the junction varies from germline; a read error may be responsible. The sample holds other DNA sequences that translate to the same CDR3. The chain has TRBV18 and TRBJ1-5; D is perhaps TRBD1 (6 bases). The CDR3 is 13 amino acids. Germline assignment: CDR1 KGHSH and CDR2 LQKENI. The CDR3 nucleotides are TGTGCCAGCTCTCCACAGGGAGATCAGCCCCAGCATTTT. It yields the protein CASSPQGDQPQHF.

The CDR3 DNA reads TGCGCCAGCAGCCAAGATTATGGGGTCGCGGGGAACACTGAAGCTTTCTTT. Translating it yields CASSQDYGVAGNTEAFF. This chain links TRBV4-1 with TRBJ1-1; D is ambiguous. Trimming shortened V by 0 bases and J by 1 base, and 15 bases separated the two germline ends. The CDR3 consists of 17 residues. Looked up from germline, CDR1 is MGHRA and CDR2 is YSYEKL.

The genes are TRBV5-4 and TRBJ1-3; 12 nucleotides line up with TRBD1. Germline V gene sequence: CDR1 SGHNT, CDR2 YYREEE (reference sequence). The CDR3 extends over 13 amino acids. The V gene end was trimmed by 3 bases and the J gene end by 11 bases; junction bases not matched to a gene: 3. CDR3 region: CASSWDRGHAIYF. Here the CDR3 DNA reads TGTGCCAGCAGCTGGGACAGGGGGCACGCCATATATTTT.

The chain combines TRBV6-5 with TRBJ2-7, with 8 bases matching TRBD1. With V trimmed by 2 bases and J by 5 bases, 5 bases remained unmatched. In germline, CDR1 is MNHEY, CDR2 SVGAGI. The CDR3 sequence is 14 residues long. CDR3 coding DNA: TGTGCCAGCAGTTACAGCGACAGGGGCCACGAGCAGTACTTC. It codes for CASSYSDRGHEQYF.

This chain links TRBV2 with TRBJ2-5; a possible D gene is TRBD2 (6 bases). Gene TRBJ2-7 matches the end of the DNA better, so the J call may be wrong. From germline, CDR1 is SNHLY and CDR2 FYNNEI. CDR3 length equals 15 residues. The CDR3 DNA follows: TGTGCCAGCTCCGGAGCCGGGAGCCTAACCTACGAGCAGTACTTC. Amino acids: CASSGAGSLTYEQYF.

The chain joins TRBV5-1 to TRBJ2-2, with 7 bases identical to TRBD2. The CDR3 runs to 16 residues. Per germline, CDR1 SGHRS and CDR2 YFSETQ. V lost 0 bases, J lost 7 bases, and 9 bases stayed unmatched. Here the CDR3 reads CASSLVASGNFGELFF. For the CDR3, the DNA is TGCGCCAGCAGCTTGGTGGCTAGCGGTAACTTCGGGGAGCTGTTTTTT.

The chain has TRBV11-2 and TRBJ1-1; unclear D gene. This CDR3 comprises 13 residues. V was clipped by 7 bases and J by 1 base, with 10 bases between them. Germline V lookup: CDR1 SGHAT, CDR2 FQNNGV. The CDR3 spells CASTEQPNTEAFF. As DNA, the CDR3 is TGTGCCAGCACGGAGCAGCCGAACACTGAAGCTTTCTTT. The variable domain in full, with the rest retrieved from reference TRBV11-2 and TRBJ1-1, is EAGVAQSPRYKIIEKRQSVAFWCNPISGHATLYWYQQILGQGPKLLIQFQNNGVVDDSQLPKDRFSAERLKGVDSTLKIQPAKLEDSAVYLCASTEQPNTEAFFGQGTRLTVV.

The rearrangement links TRBV5-1 to TRBJ2-1, with D tentatively TRBD2 (5 bases). The germline V gene encodes CDR1 SGHRS and CDR2 YFSETQ. The CDR3 has 14 residues. The ends were cut back, 1 base at V and 6 bases at J, with 11 bases in the middle. The CDR3 sequence: CASSLLAQANEQFF. In nucleotides, the CDR3 is TGCGCCAGCAGCTTGCTAGCCCAGGCCAATGAGCAGTTCTTC.

This sequence joins TRBV7-2 and TRBJ1-3, with unresolved D. The CDR3 runs 15 residues. Germline CDR1 SGHTA, CDR2 FQGNSA. V lost 5 bases and J lost 3, with 14 bases in between. The CDR3 DNA is TGTGCCAGCAGCCGTATTTCGGGAGGTGGAAACACCATATATTTT. Translated, it gives CASSRISGGGNTIYF.

This chain connects TRBV2 to TRBJ2-7, with D maybe TRBD2 (5 bases). The length of the CDR3 is 15 residues. V was clipped by 0 bases and J by 3 bases, with 12 bases between them. Germline V gives CDR1 SNHLY, CDR2 FYNNEI. CDR3 residues: CASSEAGSRDYEQYF. The CDR3 coding sequence is TGTGCCAGCAGTGAAGCGGGATCGAGGGACTACGAGCAGTACTTC.

This chain uses TRBV4-2 with TRBJ2-5; no firm D call. The end of the DNA is better explained by TRBJ2-7, so the J call may be wrong. The CDR3 contains 11 residues. Germline assignment: CDR1 LGHNA and CDR2 YNFKEQ. The CDR3 protein is CASSQDSEQYF. In DNA form, the CDR3 reads TGTGCCAGCAGCCAAGACTCCGAGCAGTACTTC.

The count of this clone is one. This sequence joins TRBV5-6 and TRBJ2-7; D gene unclear. Trimming left V 0 bases short and J 0 bases short, with 10 bases between. The CDR3 runs 15 residues. CDR1 and CDR2 (germline): SGHDT, YYEEEE. Here the CDR3 DNA reads TGTGCCAGCAGCTTGGACGGGTTTAGCTCCTACGAGCAGTACTTC. It is translated as CASSLDGFSSYEQYF.

The chain is built from TRBV6-6 and TRBJ2-1, with 8 bases that match TRBD2. CDR1 and CDR2 (germline): MNHNY, SVGAGI (reference sequence). J gave up 12 bases and V 0 bases, and 10 bases lay outside the gene matches. The CDR3 extends over 15 amino acids. CDR3 nucleotide sequence: TGTGCCAGCAGTTACTCCAGCGGGGGAAACTATGGGCAGTTCTTC. Its translation: CASSYSSGGNYGQFF.